The 23 T cell receptor beta chains given below trace back to one sample, sequenced in a study of long-term antiretroviral therapy in people with HIV. An immunoSEQ assay, version v3.0, was performed at survey level. Profiling relied on immunoSEQ multiplex PCR, and the TCRdb table lists in-frame clones only, not all of them. The repertoire holds under 15,000 clones, with around 90% as singletons. This material consisted of unsorted PBMCs, taken 6.2 years after starting antiretroviral therapy. The receptors derive from a man aged 35-49 years with HIV.

This chain connects TRBV7-2 to TRBJ1-1; TRBD1 might be the D (6 bases). In germline, CDR1 is SGHTA, CDR2 FQGNSA. The CDR3 is 15 residues long. The germline V and J ends were trimmed by 2 bases and 2 bases, with 12 bases remaining between them. CDR3 in DNA: TGTGCCAGCAGCTTACGGGGAGGGGGTAACACTGAAGCTTTCTTT. It codes for CASSLRGGGNTEAFF.

The chain recombines TRBV7-7 with TRBJ2-5, with D perhaps TRBD1 (6 bases). This CDR3 region has 14 residues. Germline loops: CDR1 SSHAT, CDR2 FNYEAQ (reference sequence). Trimming left V 8 bases short and J 0 bases short, with 13 bases between. The CDR3 loop reads CASGRDTYQETQYF. CDR3 in DNA: TGTGCCAGCGGCCGGGACACGTACCAAGAGACCCAGTACTTC.

The V call is TRBV6-5, the J call TRBJ2-1; D is perhaps TRBD2 (6 bases). There are 13 residues in the CDR3. V lost 9 bases, J lost 10 bases, and 19 bases lay in between. Germline V CDR1 and CDR2: MNHEY, SVGAGI. This CDR3 is CASNGGTPREQFF. DNA for the CDR3: TGTGCCAGTAATGGCGGGACTCCCAGGGAGCAGTTCTTC.

The genes are TRBV30 and TRBJ1-1; unclear D gene. Germline CDR1 is GTSNPN and CDR2 is SVGIG (reference sequence). Trimming took 1 base from V and 0 from J, leaving 6 bases between them. The CDR3 totals 13 residues. Here the CDR3 reads CAWSATLNTEAFF. Written as DNA, the CDR3 is TGTGCCTGGAGTGCCACACTGAACACTGAAGCTTTCTTT.

This clone has only one observation. This chain connects TRBV9 to TRBJ1-1; 8 positions agree with TRBD1. V was pared by 0 bases and J by 6 bases, with 4 bases of the junction left unmatched. This CDR3 is 14 amino acids long. Per the germline V gene, CDR1 is SGDLS and CDR2 is YYNGEE. CDR3 in amino acids: CASSVVAGGAEAFF. CDR3 coding DNA: TGTGCCAGCAGCGTAGTTGCAGGGGGCGCTGAAGCTTTCTTT.

This sequence joins TRBV19 and TRBJ2-1; the match to TRBD2 covers 15 bases. The V and J ends lost 4 bases and 5 bases, in that order; junction bases with no gene match: 21. Germline V gene data show CDR1 as LNHDA and CDR2 as SQIVND (reference sequence). The CDR3 has 22 residues. The CDR3 region is CASSKGQYSGLAGGPGNNEQFF. CDR3 sequence (DNA): TGTGCCAGTAGTAAAGGACAGTACTCTGGACTAGCGGGAGGGCCGGGAAACAATGAGCAGTTCTTC. The variable domain in full, completed from reference TRBV19 and TRBJ2-1, reads DGGITQSPKYLFRKEGQNVTLSCEQNLNHDAMYWYRQDPGQGLRLIYYSQIVNDFQKGDIAEGYSVSREKKESFPLTVTSAQKNPTAFYLCASSKGQYSGLAGGPGNNEQFFGPGTRLTVL.

The chain combines TRBV7-2 with TRBJ2-1; D could derive from TRBD1 or TRBD2 (5 bases each). Germline V gene lookup returns CDR1 SGHTA and CDR2 FQGNSA. V lost 1 base to trimming and J lost 7 bases, with 14 bases between them. This CDR3 has 15 amino acids. The CDR3 loop reads CASSLEPGRRNEQFF. CDR3 in DNA: TGTGCCAGCAGCTTAGAACCGGGACGAAGGAATGAGCAGTTCTTC.

This chain joins TRBV2 and TRBJ2-7; possibly TRBD2 for D (6 bases). In germline, CDR1 is SNHLY, CDR2 FYNNEI. The V gene lost 6 bases and the J gene lost 3 bases, with 15 bases spanning the gap. CDR3 length: 14 amino acids. CDR3 DNA: TGTGCCAGCAGGTATGCGGCGGGGAACTACGAGCAGTACTTC. Protein product: CASRYAAGNYEQYF.

V and J are TRBV28 and TRBJ2-1, with TRBD2 identical over 8 bases. J gave up 3 bases and V 10 bases, and 5 bases lay outside the gene matches. The CDR3 is 13 residues long. CDR1 MDHEN and CDR2 SYDVKM come from the germline V gene. The CDR3 bases are TGTGCCACGCATAGCGGGGTCTACAATGAGCAGTTCTTC. Translation gives CATHSGVYNEQFF.

The chain couples TRBV29-1 to TRBJ2-1; D is unclear. Trimming removed 5 bases at V and 4 bases at J, with 15 bases between. The CDR3 has 14 residues. Germline assignment: CDR1 SQVTM and CDR2 ANQGSEA. The CDR3 here is CSVKGSSQYNEQFF. CDR3 DNA sequence: TGCAGCGTTAAAGGAAGCTCTCAATACAATGAGCAGTTCTTC.

This chain uses TRBV7-9 with TRBJ2-2; D may be TRBD1 or TRBD2 (5 bases each). The CDR3 length is 15 residues. V shed 11 bases and J shed 4 bases, with 20 bases lying between them. Germline CDR1 is SEHNR and CDR2 is FQNEAQ (reference sequence). CDR3 loop: CAREDTGPSTGELFF. The DNA of the CDR3 is TGTGCCCGGGAAGACACAGGCCCCTCCACCGGGGAGCTGTTTTTT. Supplemented by reference TRBV7-9 and TRBJ2-2, the full variable domain reads DTGVSQNPRHKITKRGQNVTFRCDPISEHNRLYWYRQTLGQGPEFLTYFQNEAQLEKSRLLSDRFSAERPKGSFSTLEIQRTEQGDSAMYLCAREDTGPSTGELFFGEGSRLTVL.

This chain links TRBV2 with TRBJ2-7; no definite D call. CDR1 and CDR2 from the germline V gene are SNHLY and FYNNEI. This CDR3 has 13 residues. V dropped 2 bases and J dropped 3 bases, with 8 bases sitting between them. In DNA, the CDR3 is TGTGCCAGCAGTGAACCTCACATCTACGAGCAGTACTTC. Translating gives CASSEPHIYEQYF.

The chain couples TRBV2 to TRBJ2-7; possibly TRBD1 or TRBD2 for D (5 bases each). The CDR3 spans 12 residues. V lost 6 bases to trimming and J lost 2 bases, with 8 bases between them. Germline CDR1 is SNHLY and CDR2 is FYNNEI. The CDR3 DNA follows: TGTGCCAGCAGCGGGGCGGCCTACGAGCAGTACTTC. This encodes CASSGAAYEQYF.

This rearrangement joins TRBV19 to TRBJ2-4, with D tentatively TRBD2 (5 bases). Looked up from germline, CDR1 is LNHDA and CDR2 is SQIVND (reference sequence). The V end was cut by 6 bases, the J end by 3 bases, with 15 bases between. The CDR3 is made up of 15 amino acids. Here the CDR3 DNA reads TGTGCCAGTAGACCTCTCCAAGCGGACAAAAACATTCAGTACTTC. Translated, it gives CASRPLQADKNIQYF.

This clone was picked up a small number of times. The chain has TRBV6-6 and TRBJ1-1; maybe TRBD1 (6 bases). Germline CDR1 MNHNY, CDR2 SVGAGI (reference sequence). V lost 2 bases, J lost 10 bases, and 11 bases lay in between. This CDR3 contains 12 residues. The CDR3: CASSYVRGAAFF. In DNA, the CDR3 is TGTGCCAGCAGTTACGTCCGGGGGGCAGCTTTCTTT.

V and J are TRBV29-1 and TRBJ2-7; D is ambiguous. This CDR3 is 12 amino acids long. V lost 2 bases, J lost 0 bases, and 5 bases lay in between. Germline V gene lookup returns CDR1 SQVTM and CDR2 ANQGSEA. DNA of the CDR3: TGCAGCGTTGAACTCGGCTCCTACGAGCAGTACTTC. As protein: CSVELGSYEQYF.

The V gene is TRBV30, the J gene TRBJ2-1, with 12 bases fitting TRBD2. V trimming: 5 bases; J trimming: 4 bases; junction bases outside the gene matches: 15. The CDR3 runs to 18 residues. Germline V gene lookup returns CDR1 GTSNPN and CDR2 SVGIG (reference sequence). The CDR3 sequence is CAWGDALAGGPEYNEQFF. The CDR3 region has the DNA TGTGCCTGGGGGGACGCGCTAGCGGGAGGGCCGGAATACAATGAGCAGTTCTTC. Combining the CDR3 with reference TRBV30 and TRBJ2-1 gives the whole variable domain SQTIHQWPATLVQPVGSPLSLECTVEGTSNPNLYWYRQAAGRGLQLLFYSVGIGQISSEVPQNLSASRPQDRQFILSSKKLLLSDSGFYLCAWGDALAGGPEYNEQFFGPGTRLTVL.

The chain combines TRBV19 with TRBJ1-5, with D perhaps matching TRBD1 (6 bases). In germline, CDR1 is LNHDA, CDR2 SQIVND (reference sequence). This CDR3 is built from 15 residues. V gave up 1 base and J gave up 4 bases, with 11 bases separating them. This CDR3 reads CASSIGRGPNQPQHF. In DNA form, the CDR3 reads TGTGCCAGTAGTATAGGACGGGGGCCGAATCAGCCCCAGCATTTT. Based on the CDR3 plus reference TRBV19 and TRBJ1-5, the full variable domain is DGGITQSPKYLFRKEGQNVTLSCEQNLNHDAMYWYRQDPGQGLRLIYYSQIVNDFQKGDIAEGYSVSREKKESFPLTVTSAQKNPTAFYLCASSIGRGPNQPQHFGDGTRLSIL.

This chain joins TRBV5-5 and TRBJ2-2, with 13 bases lining up with TRBD2. CDR1 is SGHKS and CDR2 is YYEKEE in the germline V gene (reference sequence). The CDR3 covers 16 residues. V lost 1 base to trimming and J lost 5 bases; unmatched junction nucleotides: 2. The CDR3 DNA reads as TGTGCCAGCAGCTTGCGACTAGCGGGAGGTACCGGGGAGCTGTTTTTT. It yields the protein CASSLRLAGGTGELFF.

The CDR3 sequence: CASSQDLLYEQYF. The CDR3 bases are TGTGCCAGCAGCCAAGATCTTCTCTACGAGCAGTACTTC. The rearrangement uses TRBV14 and TRBJ2-7; no reliable D call. Germline CDR1 reads SGHDN; CDR2 reads FVKESK. The CDR3 consists of 13 residues. With 0 bases removed from V and 3 bases from J, the gap between germline ends came to 6 bases.

The V gene is TRBV27, the J gene TRBJ2-7; perhaps TRBD1 as D (6 bases). The CDR3 is 17 amino acids. Trimming pared 2 bases from V and 0 bases from J, leaving 17 bases between. Germline V gene lookup returns CDR1 MNHEY and CDR2 SMNVEV (reference sequence). CDR3 amino acids: CASSLGSPGTSSYEQYF. In nucleotides, the CDR3 is TGTGCCAGCAGTTTAGGATCACCCGGGACAAGCTCCTACGAGCAGTACTTC.

V gene TRBV16 combines with J gene TRBJ2-7; 8 bases line up with TRBD2. The CDR3 length is 16 residues. V was pared by 0 bases and J by 0 bases, with 4 bases of the junction left unmatched. CDR1 KGHSY and CDR2 FQNENV come from the germline V gene. The CDR3 reads CASSQSGLAYSYEQYF. The CDR3 DNA follows: TGTGCCAGCAGCCAATCTGGACTAGCCTACTCCTACGAGCAGTACTTC.

The gene calls are TRBV4-3 and TRBJ2-7, with a weak D call TRBD1 (5 bases). CDR3 size: 16 residues. CDR1 is LGHNA and CDR2 is YSLEER in the germline V gene. V was cut by 1 base and J by 2 bases, with 15 bases left in between. For the CDR3, the DNA is TGCGCCAGCAGCCAAGCAAGGGGCTCCTTTACCTACGAGCAGTACTTC. As protein: CASSQARGSFTYEQYF.